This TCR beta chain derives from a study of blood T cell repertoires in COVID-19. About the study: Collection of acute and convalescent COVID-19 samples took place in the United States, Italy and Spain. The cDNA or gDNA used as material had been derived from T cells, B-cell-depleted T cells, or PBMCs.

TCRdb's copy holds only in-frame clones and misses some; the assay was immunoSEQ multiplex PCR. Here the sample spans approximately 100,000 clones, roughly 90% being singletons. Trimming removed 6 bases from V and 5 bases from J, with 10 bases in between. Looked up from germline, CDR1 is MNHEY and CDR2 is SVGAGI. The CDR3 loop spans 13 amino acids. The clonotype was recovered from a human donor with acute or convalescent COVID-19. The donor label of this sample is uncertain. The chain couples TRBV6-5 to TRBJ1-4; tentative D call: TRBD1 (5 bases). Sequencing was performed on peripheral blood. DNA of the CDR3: TGTGCCAGCAGACAGGAAAGGAATGAAAAACTGTTTTTT. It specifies CASRQERNEKLFF.